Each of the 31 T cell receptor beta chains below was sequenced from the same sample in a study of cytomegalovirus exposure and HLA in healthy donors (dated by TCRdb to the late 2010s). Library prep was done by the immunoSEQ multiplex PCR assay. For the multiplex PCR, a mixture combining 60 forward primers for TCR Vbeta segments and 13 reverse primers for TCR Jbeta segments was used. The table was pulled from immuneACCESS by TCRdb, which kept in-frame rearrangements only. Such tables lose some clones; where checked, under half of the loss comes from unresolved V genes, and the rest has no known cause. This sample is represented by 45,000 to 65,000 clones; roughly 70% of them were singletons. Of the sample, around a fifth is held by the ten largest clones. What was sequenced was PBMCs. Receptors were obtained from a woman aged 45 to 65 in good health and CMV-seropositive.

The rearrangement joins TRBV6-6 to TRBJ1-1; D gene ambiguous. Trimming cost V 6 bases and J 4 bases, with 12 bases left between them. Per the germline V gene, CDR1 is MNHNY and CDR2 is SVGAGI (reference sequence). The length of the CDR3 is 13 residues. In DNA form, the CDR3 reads TGTGCCAGCAGGCCTCGTTTAGCCACTGAAGCTTTCTTT. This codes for CASRPRLATEAFF.

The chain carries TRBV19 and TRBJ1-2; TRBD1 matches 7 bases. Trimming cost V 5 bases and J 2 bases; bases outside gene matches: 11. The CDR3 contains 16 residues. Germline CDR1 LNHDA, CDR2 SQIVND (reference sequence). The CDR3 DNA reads TGTGCCAGTAGTTTCAGGGACAGCCGGCTAAACTATGGCTACACCTTC. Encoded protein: CASSFRDSRLNYGYTF. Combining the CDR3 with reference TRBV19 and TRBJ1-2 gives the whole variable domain DGGITQSPKYLFRKEGQNVTLSCEQNLNHDAMYWYRQDPGQGLRLIYYSQIVNDFQKGDIAEGYSVSREKKESFPLTVTSAQKNPTAFYLCASSFRDSRLNYGYTFGSGTRLTVV.

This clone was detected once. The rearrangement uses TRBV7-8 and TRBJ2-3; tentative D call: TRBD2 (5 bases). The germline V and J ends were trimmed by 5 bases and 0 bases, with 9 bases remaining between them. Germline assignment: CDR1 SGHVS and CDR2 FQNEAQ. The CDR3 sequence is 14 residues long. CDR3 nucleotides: TGTGCCAGCAGCCAACTAGAGAGCACAGATACGCAGTATTTT. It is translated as CASSQLESTDTQYF.

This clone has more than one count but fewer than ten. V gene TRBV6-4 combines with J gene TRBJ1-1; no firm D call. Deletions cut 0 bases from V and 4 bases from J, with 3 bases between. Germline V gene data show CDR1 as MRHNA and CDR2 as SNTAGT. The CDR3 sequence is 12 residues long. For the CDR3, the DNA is TGTGCCAGCAGTGACTCCTTCACTGAAGCTTTCTTT. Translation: CASSDSFTEAFF.

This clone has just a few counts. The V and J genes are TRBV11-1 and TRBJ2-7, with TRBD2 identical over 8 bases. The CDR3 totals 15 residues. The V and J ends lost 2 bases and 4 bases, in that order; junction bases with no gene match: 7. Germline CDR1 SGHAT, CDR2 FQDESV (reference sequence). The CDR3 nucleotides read TGTGCCAGCAGCTTACGGGCAGAGCGGGGGTACGAGCAGTACTTC. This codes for CASSLRAERGYEQYF.

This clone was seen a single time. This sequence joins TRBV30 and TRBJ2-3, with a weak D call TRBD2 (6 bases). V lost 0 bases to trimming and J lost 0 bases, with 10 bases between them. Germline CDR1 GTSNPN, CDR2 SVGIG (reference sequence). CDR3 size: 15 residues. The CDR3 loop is CAWSVLSGSTDTQYF. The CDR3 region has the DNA TGTGCCTGGAGTGTACTAAGCGGGAGCACAGATACGCAGTATTTT.

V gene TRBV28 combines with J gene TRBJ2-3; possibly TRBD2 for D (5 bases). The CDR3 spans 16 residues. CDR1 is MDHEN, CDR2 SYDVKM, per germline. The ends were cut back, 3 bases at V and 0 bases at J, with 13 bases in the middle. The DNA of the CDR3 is TGTGCCAGCAGTTTTCCCCTACTAGGAAGCACAGATACGCAGTATTTT. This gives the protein CASSFPLLGSTDTQYF. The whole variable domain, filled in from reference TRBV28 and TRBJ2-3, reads DVKVTQSSRYLVKRTGEKVFLECVQDMDHENMFWYRQDPGLGLRLIYFSYDVKMKEKGDIPEGYSVSREKKERFSLILESASTNQTSMYLCASSFPLLGSTDTQYFGPGTRLTVL.

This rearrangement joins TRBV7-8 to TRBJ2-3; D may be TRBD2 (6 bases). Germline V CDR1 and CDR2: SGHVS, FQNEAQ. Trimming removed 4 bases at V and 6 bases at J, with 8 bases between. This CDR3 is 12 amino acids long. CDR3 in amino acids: CASSSGVDTQYF. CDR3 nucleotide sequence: TGTGCCAGCAGCTCGGGGGTGGATACGCAGTATTTT.

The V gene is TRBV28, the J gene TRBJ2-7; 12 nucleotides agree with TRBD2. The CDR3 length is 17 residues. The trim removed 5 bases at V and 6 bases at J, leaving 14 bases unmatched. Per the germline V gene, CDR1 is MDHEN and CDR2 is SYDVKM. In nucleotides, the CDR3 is TGTGCCAGCAGTGCCACTAGCGGGAGGCCCCAACCCCTCGAGCAGTACTTC. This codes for CASSATSGRPQPLEQYF.

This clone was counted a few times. This chain's CDR3 is CASSSQTSPGSYNEQFF. CDR3 bases: TGTGCCAGCAGTTCGCAGACTAGCCCCGGATCCTACAATGAGCAGTTCTTC. V is TRBV28 and J is TRBJ2-1, with TRBD2 identical over 7 bases. Trimming at V came to 4 bases and at J to 1 base, leaving 10 bases not matched to a gene. Germline V gene sequence: CDR1 MDHEN, CDR2 SYDVKM. CDR3 size: 17 residues.

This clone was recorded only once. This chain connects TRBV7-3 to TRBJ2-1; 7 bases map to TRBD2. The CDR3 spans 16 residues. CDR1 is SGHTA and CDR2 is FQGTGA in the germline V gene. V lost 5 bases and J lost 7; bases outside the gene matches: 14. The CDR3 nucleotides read TGTGCCAGCAGCCCTGATGCGACTAGCTCAAGGAATGAGCAGTTCTTC. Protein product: CASSPDATSSRNEQFF.

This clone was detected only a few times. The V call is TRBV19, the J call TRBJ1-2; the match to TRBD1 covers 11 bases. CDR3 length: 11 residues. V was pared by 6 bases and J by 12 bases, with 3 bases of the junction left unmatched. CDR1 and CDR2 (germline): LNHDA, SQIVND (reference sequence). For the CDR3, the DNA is TGTGCCAGTAGGGACAGGGGGCGCGACACCTTC. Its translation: CASRDRGRDTF.

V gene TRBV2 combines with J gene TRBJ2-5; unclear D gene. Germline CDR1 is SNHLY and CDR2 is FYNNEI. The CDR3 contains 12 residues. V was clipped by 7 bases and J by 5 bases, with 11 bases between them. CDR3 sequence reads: CASKPNGETQYF. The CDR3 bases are TGTGCCAGCAAACCAAACGGGGAGACCCAGTACTTC. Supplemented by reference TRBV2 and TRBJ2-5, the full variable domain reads EPEVTQTPSHQVTQMGQEVILRCVPISNHLYFYWYRQILGQKVEFLVSFYNNEISEKSEIFDDQFSVERPDGSNFTLKIRSTKLEDSAMYFCASKPNGETQYFGPGTRLLVL.

The DNA for the CDR3 is TGCAGCGAGAGTCGGGACTACACAGATACGCAGTATTTT. Encoded protein: CSESRDYTDTQYF. The chain is built from TRBV29-1 and TRBJ2-3; TRBD2 agrees at 7 bases. This CDR3 spans 13 amino acids. The germline V gene has CDR1 SQVTM and CDR2 ANQGSEA. With V trimmed by 7 bases and J by 2 bases, 6 bases remained unmatched.

The chain's CDR3 is CASSLAREDEQFF. CDR3 nucleotide sequence: TGTGCCAGCAGCTTAGCGCGGGAGGATGAGCAGTTCTTC. J is TRBJ2-1 and V is TRBV7-9, with 8 bases fitting TRBD2. The V and J ends lost 0 bases and 8 bases, in that order; junction bases with no gene match: 0. The germline CDR1 and CDR2 sequences are SEHNR and FQNEAQ (reference sequence). The CDR3 is made up of 13 amino acids.

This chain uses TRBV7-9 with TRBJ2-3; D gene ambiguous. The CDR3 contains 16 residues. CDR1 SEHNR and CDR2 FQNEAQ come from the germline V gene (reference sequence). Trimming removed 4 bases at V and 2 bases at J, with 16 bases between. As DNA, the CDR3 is TGTGCCAGCAGCTACCCTGCCAGCACTACCACAGATACGCAGTATTTT. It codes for CASSYPASTTTDTQYF.

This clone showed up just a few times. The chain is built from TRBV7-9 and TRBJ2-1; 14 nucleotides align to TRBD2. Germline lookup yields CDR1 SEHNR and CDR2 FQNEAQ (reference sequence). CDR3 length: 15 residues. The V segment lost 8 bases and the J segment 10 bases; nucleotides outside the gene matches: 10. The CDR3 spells CASSPGTSGSYEQFF. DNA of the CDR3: TGTGCCAGCTCACCCGGGACTAGCGGGAGTTACGAGCAGTTCTTC.

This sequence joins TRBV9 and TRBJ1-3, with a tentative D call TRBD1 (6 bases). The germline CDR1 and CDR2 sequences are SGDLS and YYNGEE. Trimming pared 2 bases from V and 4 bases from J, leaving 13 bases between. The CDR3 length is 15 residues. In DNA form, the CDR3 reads TGTGCCAGCAGCGTTTCAGGGGTCACAGGAAACACCATATATTTT. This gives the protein CASSVSGVTGNTIYF.

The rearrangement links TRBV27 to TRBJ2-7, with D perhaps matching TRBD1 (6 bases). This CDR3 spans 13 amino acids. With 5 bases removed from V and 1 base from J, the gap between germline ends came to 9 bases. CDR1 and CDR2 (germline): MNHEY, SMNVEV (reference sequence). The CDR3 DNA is TGTGCCAGCAGTCCGGGACATTCCTACGAGCAGTACTTC. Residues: CASSPGHSYEQYF.

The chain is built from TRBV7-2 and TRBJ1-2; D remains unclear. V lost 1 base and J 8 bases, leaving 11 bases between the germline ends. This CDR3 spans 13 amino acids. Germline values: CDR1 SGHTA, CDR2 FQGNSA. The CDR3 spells CASSLEGTTGYTF. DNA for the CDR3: TGTGCCAGCAGCTTAGAAGGTACTACCGGCTACACCTTC.

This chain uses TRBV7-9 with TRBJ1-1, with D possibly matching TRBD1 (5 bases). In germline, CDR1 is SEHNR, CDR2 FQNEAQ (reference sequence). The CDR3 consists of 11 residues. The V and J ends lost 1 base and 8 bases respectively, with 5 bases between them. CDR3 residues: CASSLEGEAFF. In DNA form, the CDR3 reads TGTGCCAGCAGCTTAGAGGGGGAAGCTTTCTTT.

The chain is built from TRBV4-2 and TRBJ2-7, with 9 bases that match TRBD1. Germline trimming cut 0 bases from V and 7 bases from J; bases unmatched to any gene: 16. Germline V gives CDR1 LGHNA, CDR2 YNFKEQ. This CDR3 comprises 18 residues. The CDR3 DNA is TGTGCCAGCAGCCAAGATCCGCCGGGACAGGGAGTTGAGCGGGAGCAGTACTTC. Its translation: CASSQDPPGQGVEREQYF.

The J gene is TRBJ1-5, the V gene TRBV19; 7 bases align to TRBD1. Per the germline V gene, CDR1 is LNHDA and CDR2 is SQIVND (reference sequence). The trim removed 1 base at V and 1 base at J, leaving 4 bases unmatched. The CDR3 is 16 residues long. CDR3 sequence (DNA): TGTGCCAGTAGTATAGGGGCAGGGGGAAGCAATCAGCCCCAGCATTTT. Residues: CASSIGAGGSNQPQHF.

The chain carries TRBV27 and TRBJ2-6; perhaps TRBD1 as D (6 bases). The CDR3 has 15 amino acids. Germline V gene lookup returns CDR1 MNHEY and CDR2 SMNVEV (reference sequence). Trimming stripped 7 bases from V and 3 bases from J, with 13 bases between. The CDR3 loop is CASTTGSGGANVLTF. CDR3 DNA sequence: TGTGCCAGCACCACAGGGTCAGGTGGGGCCAACGTCCTGACTTTC. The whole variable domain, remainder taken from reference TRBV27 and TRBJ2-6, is EAQVTQNPRYLITVTGKKLTVTCSQNMNHEYMSWYRQDPGLGLRQIYYSMNVEVTDKGDVPEGYKVSRKEKRNFPLILESPSPNQTSLYFCASTTGSGGANVLTFGAGSRLTVL.

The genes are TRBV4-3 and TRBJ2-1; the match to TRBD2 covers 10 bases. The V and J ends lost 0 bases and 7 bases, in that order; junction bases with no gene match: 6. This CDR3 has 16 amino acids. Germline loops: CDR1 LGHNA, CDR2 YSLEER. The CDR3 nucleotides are TGCGCCAGCAGCCAAGATCCGGCTAGCGGGAGAAATGAGCAGTTCTTC. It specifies CASSQDPASGRNEQFF.

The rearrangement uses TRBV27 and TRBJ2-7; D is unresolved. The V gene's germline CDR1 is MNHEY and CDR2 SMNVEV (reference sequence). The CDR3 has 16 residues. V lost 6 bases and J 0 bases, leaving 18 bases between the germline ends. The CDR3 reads CASSSSAFPSSYEQYF. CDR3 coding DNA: TGTGCCAGCAGCTCCTCCGCCTTCCCCAGCTCCTACGAGCAGTACTTC.

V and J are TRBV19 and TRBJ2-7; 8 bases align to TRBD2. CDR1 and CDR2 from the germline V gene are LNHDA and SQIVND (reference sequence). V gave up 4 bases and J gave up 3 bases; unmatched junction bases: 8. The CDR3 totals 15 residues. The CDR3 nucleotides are TGTGCCAGTAGTACCATAGCGGGACGAGGCTACGAGCAGTACTTC. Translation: CASSTIAGRGYEQYF.

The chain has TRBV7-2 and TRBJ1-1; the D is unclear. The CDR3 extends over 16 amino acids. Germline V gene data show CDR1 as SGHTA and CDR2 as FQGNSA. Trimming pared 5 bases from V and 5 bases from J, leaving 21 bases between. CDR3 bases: TGTGCCAGCAGCCCCCCCGCGTGGTGGGGAGGGACTGAAGCTTTCTTT. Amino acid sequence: CASSPPAWWGGTEAFF.

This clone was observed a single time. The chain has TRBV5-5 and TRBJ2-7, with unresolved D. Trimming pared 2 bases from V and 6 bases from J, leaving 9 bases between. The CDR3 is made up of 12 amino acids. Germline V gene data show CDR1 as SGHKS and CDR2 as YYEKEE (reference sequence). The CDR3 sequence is CASSFQQREQYF. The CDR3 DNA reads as TGTGCCAGCAGCTTTCAACAACGCGAGCAGTACTTC.

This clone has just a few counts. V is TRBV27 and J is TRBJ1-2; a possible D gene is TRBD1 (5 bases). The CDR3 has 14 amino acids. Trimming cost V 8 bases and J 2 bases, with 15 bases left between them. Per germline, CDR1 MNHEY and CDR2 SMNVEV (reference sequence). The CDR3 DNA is TGTGCCAGCTCCTGGGGGGAGGGGAACTATGGCTACACCTTC. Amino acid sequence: CASSWGEGNYGYTF.

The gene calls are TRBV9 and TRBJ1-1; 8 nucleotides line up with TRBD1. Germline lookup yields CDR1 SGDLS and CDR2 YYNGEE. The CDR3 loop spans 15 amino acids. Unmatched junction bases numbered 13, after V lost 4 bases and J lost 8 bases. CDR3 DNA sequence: TGTGCCAGCAGCCGAGGCGCCGGGACAGGTAACGAAGCTTTCTTT. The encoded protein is CASSRGAGTGNEAFF.